This entry concerns a single TCR beta chain. What it binds is unknown. CDR3 length equals 16 residues. V was trimmed by 3 bases and J by 3 bases, leaving 17 bases between them. The V gene's germline CDR1 is LNHNV and CDR2 YYDKDF (reference sequence). Healthy bone marrow donors made up the donors. The sample is drawn from a study of cytomegalovirus exposure and HLA in healthy donors. At the level of the study: As an earlier analysis found, about 200 million T cells yielded about 100 million unique TCR beta sequences. Findings of the study overall: Sequencing artifact likely explains a cluster of highly shared sequence variants. A prior analysis recorded that most TCR beta V segments were productive about 90% or about 30% of the time.

Researchers ran the PCR with 60 Vbeta and 13 Jbeta primers. The assay was immunoSEQ multiplex PCR, and TCRdb's table has in-frame clones only and misses some. In the table there are around 99,000 clones, 76% of which are singletons. The chain combines TRBV15 with TRBJ2-5; D is possibly TRBD2 (6 bases). The sample consisted of PBMCs. This clonotype originated in a woman aged 45-60 years in good health and CMV-seropositive. The CDR3, as DNA: TGTGCCACCAGCAGCGGGAGTGTTGGTGGGGAAGAGACCCAGTACTTC. It specifies CATSSGSVGGEETQYF.